The 30 T cell receptor beta chains given below trace back to one sample, sequenced in a study of shared clonotypes between healthy human individuals. TCRdb's copy holds only in-frame clones and misses some; the assay was immunoSEQ multiplex PCR. Among about 2 million clones, 85% to 95% were seen once, and the ten largest hold roughly 0.13%. The material sequenced was naive CD4+ T cells sorted from blood. Indicated subset: CD45RA+ positively selected. The receptors shown here come from a man between 18 and 35 years old in good health.

This chain joins TRBV11-2 and TRBJ2-1; 9 bases are a match to TRBD2. There are 19 residues in the CDR3. Unmatched junction bases numbered 12, after V lost 1 base and J lost 2 bases. Germline CDR1 reads SGHAT; CDR2 reads FQNNGV. The CDR3 DNA reads as TGTGCCAGCAGCTTAGCAGCGGGAGGATTAGGAGGTGCCTACAATGAGCAGTTCTTC. Its protein is CASSLAAGGLGGAYNEQFF.

The V call is TRBV18, the J call TRBJ2-7; possible D gene TRBD2, 6 bases. Germline CDR1 reads KGHSH; CDR2 reads LQKENI. V lost 0 bases and J lost 3, with 12 bases in between. The CDR3 sequence is 15 residues long. CDR3 in amino acids: CASSPPIGRSYEQYF. The DNA of the CDR3 is TGTGCCAGCTCACCACCGATCGGGAGAAGCTACGAGCAGTACTTC.

This clone was recorded once. The chain carries TRBV28 and TRBJ2-5; D might be TRBD1 (6 bases). This CDR3 has 13 residues. Germline CDR1 reads MDHEN; CDR2 reads SYDVKM. V lost 6 bases and J 4 bases, leaving 12 bases between the germline ends. The DNA for the CDR3 is TGTGCCAGCAGATTACAGGGTTTAGAGACCCAGTACTTC. It is translated as CASRLQGLETQYF.

The chain joins TRBV5-1 to TRBJ2-3; D is possibly TRBD2 (5 bases). The CDR3 is 13 residues long. The germline V gene has CDR1 SGHRS and CDR2 YFSETQ. V dropped 5 bases and J dropped 5 bases, with 12 bases sitting between them. CDR3 sequence: CASSPGLKDTQYF. In nucleotides, the CDR3 is TGCGCCAGCAGTCCTGGACTGAAAGATACGCAGTATTTT. Looking up the rest from reference TRBV5-1 and TRBJ2-3 gives the full variable domain: KAGVTQTPRYLIKTRGQQVTLSCSPISGHRSVSWYQQTPGQGLQFLFEYFSETQRNKGNFPGRFSGRQFSNSRSEMNVSTLELGDSALYLCASSPGLKDTQYFGPGTRLTVL.

The J gene is TRBJ2-3, the V gene TRBV19, with D perhaps TRBD2 (6 bases). The CDR3 consists of 15 residues. Germline lookup yields CDR1 LNHDA and CDR2 SQIVND (reference sequence). Trimming left V 5 bases short and J 2 bases short, with 14 bases between. CDR3 DNA: TGTGCCAGTAGTCCCGGGAGACTCTACACAGATACGCAGTATTTT. It translates to CASSPGRLYTDTQYF.

Turning to this clone: Other DNA sequences in the same sample also yield this CDR3. V gene TRBV5-1 combines with J gene TRBJ2-5; the match to TRBD2 covers 11 bases. CDR1 is SGHRS, CDR2 YFSETQ, per germline. The CDR3 contains 15 residues. V was clipped by 4 bases and J by 4 bases; unmatched bases: 6. CDR3 nucleotide sequence: TGCGCCAGCAGCCCTGGACTAGCGGGTGGAGAGACCCAGTACTTC. Residues: CASSPGLAGGETQYF. The full variable domain, its missing parts supplied by reference TRBV5-1 and TRBJ2-5, is KAGVTQTPRYLIKTRGQQVTLSCSPISGHRSVSWYQQTPGQGLQFLFEYFSETQRNKGNFPGRFSGRQFSNSRSEMNVSTLELGDSALYLCASSPGLAGGETQYFGPGTRLLVL.

The chain has TRBV21-1 and TRBJ2-7; the table's D call, TRBD1, was not checked against the DNA. TRBV21-1 is an annotated pseudogene. CDR3 length: 17 residues. The CDR3, as DNA: TGTGCCAGCAGCAAAGAGGGTGACAGGACGTTTCCCTACGAGCAGTACTTC. It encodes CASSKEGDRTFPYEQYF.

The rearrangement joins TRBV4-1 to TRBJ2-3, with D uncertain. CDR1 and CDR2 (germline): MGHRA, YSYEKL. Trimming removed 4 bases at V and 6 bases at J, with 14 bases between. The CDR3 loop spans 14 amino acids. CDR3 sequence reads: CASSLWTEGDTQYF. The CDR3 DNA reads as TGCGCCAGCAGCCTGTGGACGGAAGGGGATACGCAGTATTTT.

The gene calls are TRBV9 and TRBJ2-2, with D unresolved. The CDR3 is made up of 16 amino acids. Germline assignment: CDR1 SGDLS and CDR2 YYNGEE. The V and J ends lost 8 bases and 1 base respectively, with 18 bases between them. CDR3 region: CASSPRSDLNTGELFF. The CDR3 nucleotides read TGTGCCAGTTCTCCCCGGTCCGACCTGAACACCGGGGAGCTGTTTTTT.

The V and J genes are TRBV4-3 and TRBJ2-4, with D tentatively TRBD1 (5 bases). Germline CDR1 is LGHNA and CDR2 is YSLEER. This CDR3 spans 14 amino acids. The V and J ends lost 0 bases and 6 bases respectively, with 9 bases between them. The CDR3 loop is CASSQEGEGNIQYF. In DNA form, the CDR3 reads TGCGCCAGCAGCCAAGAAGGGGAAGGAAACATTCAGTACTTC.

This clone was picked up many times. This sample includes further DNA sequences coding for the same CDR3. The V call is TRBV30, the J call TRBJ1-3; perhaps TRBD1 as D (5 bases). V was shortened by 0 bases and J by 8 bases, with 5 bases between the two germline ends. Germline CDR1 is GTSNPN and CDR2 is SVGIG (reference sequence). CDR3 length: 11 amino acids. In nucleotides, the CDR3 is TGTGCCTGGAGTGTACAGGACACCATATATTTT. Protein product: CAWSVQDTIYF.

The chain carries TRBV10-3 and TRBJ2-3; 9 bases agree with TRBD2. The CDR3 runs to 15 residues. The V and J ends lost 3 bases and 5 bases, in that order; junction bases with no gene match: 6. Germline V gene lookup returns CDR1 ENHRY and CDR2 SYGVKD. The CDR3 coding sequence is TGTGCCATCAGTGACCTTTCGCGGGGGGGAGATACGCAGTATTTT. Its protein product is CAISDLSRGGDTQYF.

The CDR3 loop is CASSSRVSGTEAFF. For the CDR3, the DNA is TGTGCCAGCAGTAGCAGGGTAAGCGGCACTGAAGCTTTCTTT. This rearrangement joins TRBV6-8 to TRBJ1-1, with D possibly matching TRBD1 (5 bases). The CDR3 spans 14 residues. Germline CDR1 and CDR2: MNHGY and SAAAGT. V lost 5 bases and J lost 4, with 14 bases in between.

This clone showed up just once. For the CDR3, the DNA is TGTGCCAGCAGCTTAGAGTTCTCGTCGCAAGGGAGTAATTCACCCCTCCACTTT. Encoded protein: CASSLEFSSQGSNSPLHF. The gene calls are TRBV7-9 and TRBJ1-6; D is undetermined. V was clipped by 1 base and J by 6 bases, with 19 bases between them. Germline CDR1 and CDR2: SEHNR and FQNEAQ (reference sequence). The CDR3 covers 18 residues.

The genes are TRBV11-2 and TRBJ2-1; 9 bases are a match to TRBD2. V lost 6 bases and J lost 9; bases outside the gene matches: 12. CDR3 size: 15 residues. Germline V gene data show CDR1 as SGHAT and CDR2 as FQNNGV. CDR3 sequence: CASRRPGLAVSEQFF. CDR3 coding DNA: TGTGCCAGCAGGCGTCCGGGACTAGCAGTGAGTGAGCAGTTCTTC. Complete variable domain (other parts from reference TRBV11-2 and TRBJ2-1): EAGVAQSPRYKIIEKRQSVAFWCNPISGHATLYWYQQILGQGPKLLIQFQNNGVVDDSQLPKDRFSAERLKGVDSTLKIQPAKLEDSAVYLCASRRPGLAVSEQFFGPGTRLTVL.

The CDR3 nucleotides are TGTGCCAGCAGTTACGCAGGGACACCCTCCGATGGCTACACCTTC. Protein product: CASSYAGTPSDGYTF. This chain connects TRBV6-5 to TRBJ1-2, with D perhaps matching TRBD1 (6 bases). Germline V lookup: CDR1 MNHEY, CDR2 SVGAGI. The length of the CDR3 is 15 residues. The V end was cut by 2 bases, the J end by 6 bases, with 16 bases between.

The chain links TRBV7-2 to TRBJ2-1; tentatively, D is TRBD2 (5 bases). Germline CDR1 SGHTA, CDR2 FQGNSA. The V and J ends lost 11 bases and 0 bases respectively, with 17 bases between them. This CDR3 has 15 amino acids. CDR3 nucleotide sequence: TGTGCCGCTGCCGCAGCGGACCTCTCCTACAATGAGCAGTTCTTC. It codes for CAAAAADLSYNEQFF.

The genes are TRBV28 and TRBJ2-4; D possibly matches TRBD1 or TRBD2 (5 bases each). Germline V lookup: CDR1 MDHEN, CDR2 SYDVKM. Trimming took 3 bases from V and 3 from J, leaving 15 bases between them. The CDR3 runs 16 residues. The CDR3 spells CASSLRTGQFKNIQYF. Here the CDR3 DNA reads TGTGCCAGCAGTTTGAGGACGGGGCAGTTCAAAAACATTCAGTACTTC.

The J gene is TRBJ1-3, the V gene TRBV4-3; unclear D gene. The germline V gene has CDR1 LGHNA and CDR2 YSLEER. V dropped 0 bases and J dropped 3 bases, with 3 bases sitting between them. This CDR3 is built from 13 residues. The CDR3 region is CASSQENGNTIYF. CDR3 in DNA: TGCGCCAGCAGCCAAGAGAATGGAAACACCATATATTTT.

The chain employs TRBV5-4 and TRBJ1-2; 10 bases fit TRBD1. V shed 4 bases and J 5 bases; nucleotides not matched to a gene: 8. CDR1 and CDR2 from the germline V gene are SGHNT and YYREEE (reference sequence). The CDR3 contains 15 residues. CDR3 sequence (DNA): TGTGCCAGCAGCCCACGGACAGGGGGGTATTATGGCTACACCTTC. Amino acid sequence: CASSPRTGGYYGYTF. The variable domain in full, with the rest retrieved from reference TRBV5-4 and TRBJ1-2, is ETGVTQSPTHLIKTRGQQVTLRCSSQSGHNTVSWYQQALGQGPQFIFQYYREEENGRGNFPPRFSGLQFPNYSSELNVNALELDDSALYLCASSPRTGGYYGYTFGSGTRLTVV.

With regard to this clone: Other DNA sequences of this sample code for an identical CDR3. The chain has TRBV7-9 and TRBJ2-5; possibly TRBD2 for D (5 bases). Germline values: CDR1 SEHNR, CDR2 FQNEAQ (reference sequence). The CDR3 consists of 13 residues. V was shortened by 1 base and J by 5 bases, with 8 bases between the two germline ends. The CDR3 DNA follows: TGTGCCAGCAGCTTAGGAGGGTTGGAGACCCAGTACTTC. Its translation: CASSLGGLETQYF.

The chain links TRBV29-1 to TRBJ2-5; 7 positions match TRBD1. The V and J ends lost 4 bases and 1 base, in that order; junction bases with no gene match: 3. Germline assignment: CDR1 SQVTM and CDR2 ANQGSEA. The CDR3 sequence is 13 residues long. CDR3 nucleotide sequence: TGCAGCGTTGGACAGGGCCCCCAAGAGACCCAGTACTTC. This gives the protein CSVGQGPQETQYF.

In nucleotides, the CDR3 is TGTGCCAGCAGCTTTAGCGGGGAGCCCCAAAACATTCAGTACTTC. The encoded protein is CASSFSGEPQNIQYF. The chain links TRBV11-2 to TRBJ2-4, with 8 nucleotides matching TRBD2. V shed 3 bases, J shed 5 bases, and the junction held 6 bases outside the gene matches. The CDR3 has 15 residues. Germline CDR1 reads SGHAT; CDR2 reads FQNNGV.

The chain recombines TRBV27 with TRBJ2-2; TRBD1 matches 8 bases. Germline loops: CDR1 MNHEY, CDR2 SMNVEV (reference sequence). V trimming: 6 bases; J trimming: 4 bases; junction bases outside the gene matches: 10. The CDR3 sequence is 16 residues long. The CDR3 DNA sequence: TGTGCCAGCAGCAGAGACAGGGGTGTTCGCACCGGGGAGCTGTTTTTT. This gives the protein CASSRDRGVRTGELFF.

This chain links TRBV2 with TRBJ1-4, with 8 bases fitting TRBD1. The CDR3 consists of 16 residues. V trimming: 3 bases; J trimming: 1 base; junction bases outside the gene matches: 4. CDR1 is SNHLY and CDR2 is FYNNEI in the germline V gene. The CDR3 DNA follows: TGTGCCAGCAGTGATGCCAGGGGGCTAACTAATGAAAAACTGTTTTTT. This sequence encodes CASSDARGLTNEKLFF. The full variable domain, with the rest looked up from reference TRBV2 and TRBJ1-4, is EPEVTQTPSHQVTQMGQEVILRCVPISNHLYFYWYRQILGQKVEFLVSFYNNEISEKSEIFDDQFSVERPDGSNFTLKIRSTKLEDSAMYFCASSDARGLTNEKLFFGSGTQLSVL.

This clone was found once. The chain combines TRBV7-9 with TRBJ2-1; D unresolved. Trimming removed 0 bases from V and 6 bases from J, with 6 bases in between. Germline loops: CDR1 SEHNR, CDR2 FQNEAQ (reference sequence). The CDR3 has 13 amino acids. CDR3 residues: CASSLAELNEQFF. The CDR3 DNA reads TGTGCCAGCAGCTTAGCGGAACTCAATGAGCAGTTCTTC.

This clone has just one count. CDR3 sequence: CASSQRGAAVPLFF. In DNA form, the CDR3 reads TGTGCCAGCAGCCAGCGAGGAGCAGCTGTACCGCTGTTTTTT. The chain links TRBV11-2 to TRBJ1-4; D not certain. V was clipped by 5 bases and J by 14 bases, with 21 bases between them. From germline, CDR1 is SGHAT and CDR2 FQNNGV. This CDR3 spans 14 amino acids.

This sequence joins TRBV7-9 and TRBJ1-1; D is unclear. Deletions cut 8 bases from V and 1 base from J, with 14 bases between. Germline-derived CDR1 and CDR2 are SEHNR and FQNEAQ (reference sequence). This CDR3 has 14 residues. Here the CDR3 reads CASLIGPSNTEAFF. The CDR3, as DNA: TGTGCCAGCCTCATTGGGCCGTCGAACACTGAAGCTTTCTTT.

This rearrangement joins TRBV29-1 to TRBJ1-1; D is unresolved. V lost 1 base and J lost 3, with 12 bases in between. CDR3 size: 14 residues. CDR1 and CDR2 from the germline V gene are SQVTM and ANQGSEA. The DNA for the CDR3 is TGCAGCGTTGAAGTGAAGGGATCGTACACTGAAGCTTTCTTT. Translating gives CSVEVKGSYTEAFF.

In nucleotides, the CDR3 is TGTGCCAGCAGCTCGGTGGCTGAAGCTTTCTTT. Its translation: CASSSVAEAFF. This sequence joins TRBV5-6 and TRBJ1-1; no firm D call. This CDR3 has 11 amino acids. V lost 3 bases and J lost 6, with 6 bases in between. Per the germline V gene, CDR1 is SGHDT and CDR2 is YYEEEE. Supplemented by reference TRBV5-6 and TRBJ1-1, the full variable domain reads DAGVTQSPTHLIKTRGQQVTLRCSPKSGHDTVSWYQQALGQGPQFIFQYYEEEERQRGNFPDRFSGHQFPNYSSELNVNALLLGDSALYLCASSSVAEAFFGQGTRLTVV.